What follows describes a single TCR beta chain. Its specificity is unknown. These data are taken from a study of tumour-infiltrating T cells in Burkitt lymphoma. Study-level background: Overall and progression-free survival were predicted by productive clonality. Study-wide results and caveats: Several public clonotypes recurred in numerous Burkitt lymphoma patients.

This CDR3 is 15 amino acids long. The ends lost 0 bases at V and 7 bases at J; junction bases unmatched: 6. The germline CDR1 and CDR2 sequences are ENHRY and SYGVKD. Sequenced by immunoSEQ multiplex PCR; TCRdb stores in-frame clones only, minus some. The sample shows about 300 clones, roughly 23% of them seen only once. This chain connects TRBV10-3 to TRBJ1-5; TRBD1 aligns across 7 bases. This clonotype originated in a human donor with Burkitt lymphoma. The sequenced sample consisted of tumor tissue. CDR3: CAISESAGGKQPQHF. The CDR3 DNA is TGTGCCATCAGTGAGTCCGCAGGGGGTAAACAGCCCCAGCATTTT.